The 22 T cell receptor beta chains given below trace back to one sample, sequenced in a study of blood T cell repertoires in COVID-19. Data came from immunoSEQ multiplex PCR; TCRdb stores just in-frame clones and leaves some out. The sample lists hundreds of thousands of clones, roughly 91% occurring once. The specimen was peripheral blood. Every receptor here comes from a woman in her 30s with acute or convalescent COVID-19.

The chain carries TRBV28 and TRBJ2-1; the D gene is possibly TRBD1 (6 bases). CDR1 and CDR2 (germline): MDHEN, SYDVKM. Trimming left V 2 bases short and J 10 bases short, with 18 bases between. The CDR3 runs to 15 residues. The CDR3 nucleotides read TGTGCCAGCAGTTTACAGCAGGGGCGTTTCGGGGAGCAGTTCTTC. It specifies CASSLQQGRFGEQFF. The full variable domain, with the rest looked up from reference TRBV28 and TRBJ2-1, is DVKVTQSSRYLVKRTGEKVFLECVQDMDHENMFWYRQDPGLGLRLIYFSYDVKMKEKGDIPEGYSVSREKKERFSLILESASTNQTSMYLCASSLQQGRFGEQFFGPGTRLTVL.

This chain connects TRBV27 to TRBJ2-3; TRBD2 aligns across 7 bases. V shed 8 bases and J 2 bases; nucleotides not matched to a gene: 7. Germline V gene sequence: CDR1 MNHEY, CDR2 SMNVEV (reference sequence). The CDR3 totals 14 residues. CDR3 region: CASGRAGATDTQYF. DNA of the CDR3: TGTGCCAGCGGGAGGGCGGGCGCCACAGATACGCAGTATTTT.

In this sample, this clone turned up once. CDR3 loop: CASKEAGEKLFF. The DNA for the CDR3 is TGTGCCAGTAAAGAGGCGGGGGAAAAACTGTTTTTT. V usage is TRBV19 and J usage is TRBJ1-4, with no clear D. Trimming took 7 bases from V and 8 from J, leaving 11 bases between them. The V gene's germline CDR1 is LNHDA and CDR2 SQIVND (reference sequence). This CDR3 region has 12 residues.

V and J are TRBV7-8 and TRBJ2-3; D perhaps matches TRBD2 (5 bases). The CDR3 consists of 15 residues. Germline V gene sequence: CDR1 SGHVS, CDR2 FQNEAQ. Deletions cut 5 bases from V and 2 bases from J, with 14 bases between. CDR3 loop: CASSARILDTDTQYF. CDR3 DNA: TGTGCCAGCAGCGCGAGGATACTAGACACAGATACGCAGTATTTT.

CDR3 protein: CASSEVDSGNQPQHF. CDR3 DNA: TGTGCCAGCAGTGAAGTCGACAGTGGCAATCAGCCCCAGCATTTT. This chain connects TRBV2 to TRBJ1-5; TRBD1 is a possible D gene (5 bases). V lost 1 base to trimming and J lost 2 bases, with 9 bases between them. This CDR3 spans 15 amino acids. CDR1 SNHLY and CDR2 FYNNEI come from the germline V gene.

The chain uses TRBV28 and TRBJ1-1, with D perhaps matching TRBD1 (5 bases). The CDR3 runs 17 residues. V was cut by 3 bases and J by 4 bases, with 21 bases left in between. The germline CDR1 and CDR2 sequences are MDHEN and SYDVKM. CDR3 coding DNA: TGTGCCAGCAGTTTTGATCTTTTCGGGGGATCTGGCACTGAAGCTTTCTTT. This sequence encodes CASSFDLFGGSGTEAFF. Using reference TRBV28 and TRBJ1-1 for the parts outside the CDR3, the full variable domain is DVKVTQSSRYLVKRTGEKVFLECVQDMDHENMFWYRQDPGLGLRLIYFSYDVKMKEKGDIPEGYSVSREKKERFSLILESASTNQTSMYLCASSFDLFGGSGTEAFFGQGTRLTVV.

V usage is TRBV6-5 and J usage is TRBJ2-1; D may be TRBD2 (6 bases). Between the trimmed V and J ends, which lost 6 bases and 8 bases, there was a span of 17 bases. CDR3 length: 14 amino acids. CDR1 is MNHEY and CDR2 is SVGAGI in the germline V gene. In DNA form, the CDR3 reads TGTGCCAGCAGGCTGGAGGGGCAGTCCTATGAGCAGTTCTTC. It yields the protein CASRLEGQSYEQFF.

The chain combines TRBV6-4 with TRBJ1-5; D is undetermined. CDR1 MRHNA and CDR2 SNTAGT come from the germline V gene. The CDR3 has 15 residues. V lost 7 bases, J lost 7 bases, and 20 bases lay in between. The CDR3 here is CASKMGEGSLQPQHF. The CDR3 DNA reads as TGTGCCAGCAAAATGGGAGAAGGGAGTTTACAGCCCCAGCATTTT.

This sequence joins TRBV11-2 and TRBJ2-1, with 7 bases lining up with TRBD1. The germline gives CDR1 SGHAT, CDR2 FQNNGV. The length of the CDR3 is 17 residues. V gave up 5 bases and J gave up 3 bases; unmatched junction bases: 13. DNA of the CDR3: TGTGCCAGCAGCGAGTCCGGGACAGTCCTTATCTACAATGAGCAGTTCTTC. As protein: CASSESGTVLIYNEQFF.

The chain uses TRBV3-1 (or the pseudogene TRBV3-2) and TRBJ2-1; 9 positions agree with TRBD1. The CDR3 spans 16 residues. J gave up 4 bases and V 1 base, and 5 bases lay outside the gene matches. The germline CDR1 and CDR2 sequences are LGHDT and YNNKEL (reference sequence). The CDR3 sequence: CASSQAWDRAYNEQFF. CDR3 DNA: TGTGCCAGCAGCCAAGCGTGGGACAGGGCTTACAATGAGCAGTTCTTC.

The chain carries TRBV6-6 and TRBJ2-3; the D gene is possibly TRBD1 (5 bases). Trimming left V 6 bases short and J 2 bases short, with 18 bases between. Germline V gives CDR1 MNHNY, CDR2 SVGAGI (reference sequence). The CDR3 has 16 residues. The DNA of the CDR3 is TGTGCCAGCAGGCTGGGGCATACCCAACTCACAGATACGCAGTATTTT. Its protein is CASRLGHTQLTDTQYF.

Notes on this clone: Additional DNA sequences in this sample encode the identical CDR3. V usage is TRBV5-1 and J usage is TRBJ2-5, with D tentatively TRBD2 (5 bases). This CDR3 is 13 amino acids long. V was cut by 0 bases and J by 4 bases, with 7 bases left in between. Germline V lookup: CDR1 SGHRS, CDR2 YFSETQ. This chain's CDR3 is CASSLVGGETQYF. CDR3 DNA: TGCGCCAGCAGCTTGGTCGGAGGAGAGACCCAGTACTTC.

The chain employs TRBV27 and TRBJ1-5; D uncertain. This CDR3 has 14 amino acids. The germline V and J ends were trimmed by 6 bases and 6 bases, with 15 bases remaining between them. Germline lookup yields CDR1 MNHEY and CDR2 SMNVEV (reference sequence). DNA for the CDR3: TGTGCCAGCAGCCCTGATAGGGAGGGTCAGCCCCAGCATTTT. This gives the protein CASSPDREGQPQHF.

The rearrangement uses TRBV7-3 and TRBJ2-1; D is unclear. The CDR3 is made up of 14 amino acids. CDR1 is SGHTA and CDR2 is FQGTGA in the germline V gene. With 1 base removed from V and 7 bases from J, the gap between germline ends came to 11 bases. CDR3 coding DNA: TGTGCCAGCAGCTTAAACCCCCACTTGAATGAGCAGTTCTTC. It encodes CASSLNPHLNEQFF.

The table lists this clone with a count of one. The chain couples TRBV5-4 to TRBJ2-1; 7 bases map to TRBD2. The CDR3 covers 16 residues. From germline, CDR1 is SGHNT and CDR2 YYREEE (reference sequence). J gave up 4 bases and V 0 bases, and 7 bases lay outside the gene matches. CDR3: CASSLGAGGGYNEQFF. The CDR3 region has the DNA TGTGCCAGCAGCTTGGGGGCTGGCGGGGGATACAATGAGCAGTTCTTC.

The V call is TRBV15, the J call TRBJ1-1; D is possibly TRBD1 (5 bases). The V gene's germline CDR1 is LNHNV and CDR2 YYDKDF (reference sequence). With 5 bases removed from V and 3 bases from J, the gap between germline ends came to 16 bases. The length of the CDR3 is 15 residues. The CDR3 sequence is CATSPWGGKDTEAFF. As DNA, the CDR3 is TGTGCCACCAGCCCATGGGGGGGTAAGGACACTGAAGCTTTCTTT.

The V call is TRBV9, the J call TRBJ2-7; 8 bases are shared with TRBD1. V lost 4 bases and J lost 0; bases outside the gene matches: 18. The CDR3 contains 19 residues. Germline V gives CDR1 SGDLS, CDR2 YYNGEE. The CDR3 coding sequence is TGTGCCAGCAGCCCCGCTGCCGGACAGGGACAAGTCAGCTCCTACGAGCAGTACTTC. Its translation: CASSPAAGQGQVSSYEQYF.

As regards this clone: This sample includes further DNA sequences coding for the same CDR3. The V and J genes are TRBV28 and TRBJ1-5, with TRBD1 as a possible D gene (6 bases). Deletions cut 2 bases from V and 6 bases from J, with 8 bases between. Looked up from germline, CDR1 is MDHEN and CDR2 is SYDVKM. The CDR3 has 13 residues. Here the CDR3 reads CASSLQGSQPQHF. The CDR3 coding sequence is TGTGCCAGCAGTTTACAGGGGAGTCAGCCCCAGCATTTT. The full variable domain, with the rest looked up from reference TRBV28 and TRBJ1-5, is DVKVTQSSRYLVKRTGEKVFLECVQDMDHENMFWYRQDPGLGLRLIYFSYDVKMKEKGDIPEGYSVSREKKERFSLILESASTNQTSMYLCASSLQGSQPQHFGDGTRLSIL.

The CDR3 DNA follows: TGTGCCAGCAGCTTAACAGCGACAGCTAGCACAGATACGCAGTATTTT. Translating gives CASSLTATASTDTQYF. The chain carries TRBV7-6 and TRBJ2-3, with D perhaps TRBD1 (5 bases). Between the trimmed V and J ends, which lost 2 bases and 0 bases, there was a span of 12 bases. The CDR3 spans 16 residues. The germline CDR1 and CDR2 sequences are SGHVS and FNYEAQ.

With regard to this clone: Other DNA sequences of this sample code for an identical CDR3. CDR3 coding DNA: TGTGCCAGCAGCTTAGGGGGGGGCGAGCAGTACTTC. Translating it yields CASSLGGGEQYF. The chain recombines TRBV7-8 with TRBJ2-7; TRBD2 agrees at 7 bases. Germline CDR1 reads SGHVS; CDR2 reads FQNEAQ. The trim removed 1 base at V and 6 bases at J, leaving 0 bases unmatched. The CDR3 extends over 12 amino acids.

This sequence joins TRBV6-6 and TRBJ2-5; 8 bases agree with TRBD1. J lost 5 bases, V lost 6 bases, and 8 bases had no gene match. CDR3 size: 14 residues. Germline V gene data show CDR1 as MNHNY and CDR2 as SVGAGI (reference sequence). CDR3 bases: TGTGCCAGCAGCCTGCAGGGGGCGCCTGAGACCCAGTACTTC. Translated: CASSLQGAPETQYF.

This chain uses TRBV7-9 with TRBJ2-1, with TRBD2 matching 10 bases. CDR1 and CDR2 from the germline V gene are SEHNR and FQNEAQ (reference sequence). The CDR3 length is 15 residues. Unmatched junction bases numbered 10, after V lost 7 bases and J lost 7 bases. The CDR3 loop is CASTLGASGGNEQFF. The CDR3 bases are TGTGCCAGCACCCTAGGCGCTAGCGGGGGTAATGAGCAGTTCTTC.